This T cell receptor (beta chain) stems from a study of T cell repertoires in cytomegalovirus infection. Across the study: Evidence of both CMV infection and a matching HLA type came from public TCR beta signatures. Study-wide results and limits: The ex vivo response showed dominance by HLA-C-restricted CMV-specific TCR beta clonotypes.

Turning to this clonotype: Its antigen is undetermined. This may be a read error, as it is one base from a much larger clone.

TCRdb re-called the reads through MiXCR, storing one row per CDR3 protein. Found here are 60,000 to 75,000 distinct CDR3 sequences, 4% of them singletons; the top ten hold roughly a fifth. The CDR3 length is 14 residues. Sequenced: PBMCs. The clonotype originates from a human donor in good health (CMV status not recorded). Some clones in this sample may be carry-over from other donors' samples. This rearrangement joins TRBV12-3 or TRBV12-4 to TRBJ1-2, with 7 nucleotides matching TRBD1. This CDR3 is CASTDRDLGYGHTF. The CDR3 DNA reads TGTGCCAGCACCGACAGGGACCTTGGCTATGGCCACACCTTC.